Listed below are T cell receptor beta chains from one sample, sequenced in a study of blood T cells in healthy people across ages. TCRdb called the 5' RACE reads again in MiXCR, with one record for every CDR3 protein. The table records about 1.8 million distinct CDR3 sequences, roughly 52% of them present only once. The specimen was blood. These receptors were obtained from a woman in her 40s in good health. Each CDR3 is given with its conserved first and last residue. The order of the fields is J gene, V gene, clone size, D gene, CDR3 DNA, CDR3 protein. A D gene is named only where the DNA matches it firmly. Only some rows state a clone size, as once, few, many or a class for expanded clones.

>TRBJ2-3|TRBV6-2/TRBV6-3|few|.
TGTGCCAGCAGTTACCCGAGGACAGTAACAGATACGCAGTATTTT
CASSYPRTVTDTQYF
>TRBJ2-1|TRBV29-1|.|TRBD1
TGCAGCTTTTCTTGGCAGGGGGCGCCTAATAATGAGCAGTTCTTC
CSFSWQGAPNNEQFF
>TRBJ2-3|TRBV5-1|.|.
TGCGCCAGCAGCTCGAATGTGGGGATTAGCACAGATACGCAGTATTTT
CASSSNVGISTDTQYF
>TRBJ2-6|TRBV4-3|few|TRBD2
TGCGCCAGCAGTCGACAGGACGGGGGGGTCTCTGGGGCCAACGTCCTGACTTTC
CASSRQDGGVSGANVLTF
>TRBJ2-3|TRBV27|.|TRBD2
TGTGCCAGCAGTTTATCGATGGGTTCCCGGGGAGGGTCGCAGTATTTT
CASSLSMGSRGGSQYF
>TRBJ2-3|TRBV6-5|once|.
TGTGTCAGCGGCAGATCTAGCACAGATACGCAGTATTTT
CVSGRSSTDTQYF
>TRBJ1-2|TRBV18|.|.
TGTGCCAGCTCACCCGACACGGCCGCTTATGGCTACACCTTC
CASSPDTAAYGYTF
>TRBJ1-1|TRBV12-3/TRBV12-4|.|.
TGTGCCAGCAGTTTAACAGTTAGCACTGAAGCTTTCTTT
CASSLTVSTEAFF
>TRBJ1-1|TRBV7-8|once|.
TGTGCCAGCAGCTTAGACAGGAACAAGATTGAAGCTTTCTTT
CASSLDRNKIEAFF
>TRBJ2-4|TRBV6-2/TRBV6-3|few|TRBD1
TGTGCCAGCAGTTACCTCGGACAGGGGCCTGGGTACTTC
CASSYLGQGPGYF
>TRBJ1-5|TRBV6-2/TRBV6-3|.|.
TGTGCCAGCAGTTACGAATGGGGGGGCCCCGGCATCGTAGGCAATCAGCCCCAGCATTTT
CASSYEWGGPGIVGNQPQHF
>TRBJ2-1|TRBV7-9|few|TRBD1
TGTGCCAGCAGCTTAGTGAGCCTCCGGGACAGGGGGATCAATGAGCAGTTCTTC
CASSLVSLRDRGINEQFF